This is a list of T cell receptor beta chains from one sample in a study of blood T cell repertoires in COVID-19. TCRdb keeps only in-frame clones here, not all; method: immunoSEQ multiplex PCR. The sample includes roughly 140,000 clones, roughly nine tenths of them seen just once. Sequencing was carried out using peripheral blood. The receptor set was obtained from a woman in her fifties or sixties with active COVID-19. The CDR3 runs from the conserved cysteine through the conserved F or W. The order of the fields is J gene, D gene, V gene, clone size, CDR3 length, CDR3 protein, CDR3 DNA. D genes are given only for firm matches. The size entry is marked missing in some rows and otherwise reads once, few, many or a size class.

TRBJ2-7 - TRBV7-8 - 14 CASRPGASVYEQYF TGTGCCAGCAGACCTGGGGCTAGCGTCTACGAGCAGTACTTC
TRBJ1-3 - TRBV19 - 13 CASKDFGGNTIYF TGTGCCAGTAAGGACTTCGGGGGAAACACCATATATTTT
TRBJ2-2 TRBD1 TRBV3-1/TRBV3-2 - 15 CASSLRTGFAGELFF TGTGCCAGCAGCCTCCGGACAGGGTTCGCCGGGGAGCTGTTTTTT
TRBJ1-5 TRBD1 TRBV6-2/TRBV6-3 - 16 CASTPSGQGMNQPQHF TGTGCCAGCACCCCCTCGGGACAGGGAATGAATCAGCCCCAGCATTTT
TRBJ2-1 TRBD2 TRBV19 - 15 CASTSGSGGYNEQFF TGTGCCAGTACGAGCGGGTCCGGGGGGTACAATGAGCAGTTCTTC
TRBJ1-2 TRBD1 TRBV6-2/TRBV6-3 once 17 CASSYSIGQAPSYGYTF TGTGCCAGCAGTTACTCGATAGGACAGGCCCCTTCTTATGGCTACACCTTC
TRBJ2-7 - TRBV3-1/TRBV3-2 - 16 CASSPSGIDTPYEQYF TGTGCCAGCAGCCCATCGGGAATAGATACACCCTACGAGCAGTACTTC
TRBJ2-1 - TRBV7-9 - 18 CASSLEAPWAGNAGEQFF TGTGCCAGCAGCTTAGAGGCTCCCTGGGCGGGCAACGCGGGGGAGCAGTTCTTC
TRBJ2-7 - TRBV6-5 few 15 CASSYRNGRTYEQYF TGTGCCAGCAGCTATCGGAATGGCAGGACCTACGAGCAGTACTTC
TRBJ1-5 - TRBV19 - 16 CASSLLQGSSNQPQHF TGTGCCAGTAGTCTCCTTCAGGGGTCGAGCAATCAGCCCCAGCATTTT
TRBJ2-3 TRBD2 TRBV2 - 17 CASSNHWTSGDTDTQYF TGTGCCAGCAGTAACCACTGGACTAGCGGGGACACAGATACGCAGTATTTT
TRBJ2-1 TRBD2 TRBV6-2/TRBV6-3 - 16 CASSYSGGRPRNEQFF TGTGCCAGCAGTTACTCGGGCGGGAGGCCTAGAAATGAGCAGTTCTTC
TRBJ1-4 - TRBV5-1 - 14 CASSTGQTNEKLFF TGCGCCAGCAGCACGGGACAAACTAATGAAAAACTGTTTTTT
TRBJ2-7 TRBD1 TRBV4-3 - 14 CASSLRQGYYEQYF TGCGCCAGCAGCTTACGACAGGGGTACTACGAGCAGTACTTC
TRBJ2-7 TRBD1 TRBV6-6 - 16 CASSNGQGSVSYEQYF TGTGCCAGCAGCAACGGACAGGGGTCGGTCTCCTACGAGCAGTACTTC
TRBJ2-3 - TRBV10-3 - 15 CAISAASASMDTQYF TGTGCCATCAGTGCGGCTAGCGCCTCCATGGATACGCAGTATTTT
TRBJ1-3 - TRBV7-9 once 15 CARGSGPRSGNTIYF TGTGCCAGGGGGTCAGGGCCGCGCTCTGGAAACACCATATATTTT
TRBJ2-1 TRBD2 TRBV4-2 - 16 CASSRETSGRYNEQFF TGTGCCAGCAGCCGGGAGACTAGCGGGCGGTACAATGAGCAGTTCTTC
TRBJ2-1 TRBD2 TRBV6-1 - 18 CASSVRTSSGSRYNEQFF TGTGCCAGCAGTGTCCGAACATCCAGCGGGAGCCGATACAATGAGCAGTTCTTC
TRBJ1-2 - TRBV5-6 - 15 CASSLALTGNYGYTF TGTGCCAGCAGCTTGGCCCTGACAGGAAACTATGGCTACACCTTC
TRBJ1-1 - TRBV29-1 - 13 CSARTEVNTEAFF TGCAGCGCCCGGACAGAGGTAAACACTGAAGCTTTCTTT
TRBJ1-2 TRBD1 TRBV14 - 13 CASSRDRDYGYTF TGTGCCAGCAGCCGGGACAGGGACTATGGCTACACCTTC
TRBJ2-3 TRBD2 TRBV9 - 14 CASSPRLASDTQYF TGTGCCAGCAGCCCAAGACTAGCGTCAGATACGCAGTATTTT
TRBJ2-5 TRBD1 TRBV15 - 16 CATSPQDRGRQETQYF TGTGCCACCAGCCCCCAGGACAGGGGGCGGCAAGAGACCCAGTACTTC
TRBJ2-7 - TRBV28 - 14 CASSSTDPYYEQYF TGTGCCAGCAGTTCGACAGATCCTTACTACGAGCAGTACTTC
TRBJ2-1 - TRBV4-1 - 15 CASSPTHIPPSEQFF TGCGCCAGCAGCCCTACCCATATCCCTCCTAGTGAGCAGTTCTTC
TRBJ2-1 TRBD2 TRBV7-9 - 14 CASSGTSGIREQFF TGTGCCAGCAGCGGGACTAGCGGGATCCGGGAGCAGTTCTTC
TRBJ1-2 TRBD1 TRBV24-1 - 15 CATSAGTVGDYGYTF TGTGCCACCAGTGCCGGGACAGTAGGCGACTATGGCTACACCTTC
TRBJ1-2 TRBD1 TRBV28 - 15 CASSPQGQGPGGYTF TGTGCCAGCAGTCCCCAGGGACAGGGCCCAGGTGGCTACACCTTC
TRBJ1-2 - TRBV11-2 - 14 CASSTGHLVYGYTF TGTGCCAGCAGCACCGGACACCTGGTCTATGGCTACACCTTC
TRBJ2-5 TRBD1 TRBV19 once 15 CASNETGGFQETQYF TGTGCCAGTAATGAGACAGGGGGTTTTCAAGAGACCCAGTACTTC
TRBJ2-7 TRBD2 TRBV7-3 few 14 CASSLYAGAYEQYF TGTGCCAGCAGCTTATACGCGGGAGCCTACGAGCAGTACTTC
TRBJ2-1 TRBD1 TRBV6-2/TRBV6-3 - 17 CASSYSDRSSSYNEQFF TGTGCCAGCAGTTACTCGGACAGGAGTTCTTCCTACAATGAGCAGTTCTTC
TRBJ1-5 TRBD1 TRBV18 - 14 CASSPRGLGQPQHF TGTGCCAGCTCACCAAGGGGGCTCGGACAGCCCCAGCATTTT
TRBJ2-7 TRBD2 TRBV28 once 15 CASSAHSSGRAEQYF TGTGCCAGCAGTGCTCACAGTAGCGGGAGGGCCGAGCAGTACTTC
TRBJ2-1 TRBD2 TRBV5-5 - 20 CASSLKVQGLAGGPGNEQFF TGTGCCAGCAGCTTGAAGGTTCAGGGACTAGCGGGAGGGCCTGGTAATGAGCAGTTCTTC
TRBJ1-2 - TRBV4-3 - 14 CASSQASGAYGYTF TGCGCCAGCAGCCAAGCCTCAGGGGCCTATGGCTACACCTTC
TRBJ1-2 TRBD1 TRBV4-3 - 15 CASSQDARTGRGYTF TGCGCCAGCAGCCAAGATGCCAGGACAGGGCGCGGCTACACCTTC
TRBJ2-4 - TRBV5-6 - 17 CASSLSGSTRAKNIQYF TGTGCCAGCAGCTTGTCTGGGAGTACCCGAGCCAAAAACATTCAGTACTTC
TRBJ2-7 TRBD2 TRBV20-1 - 16 CSASSTSGGRPYEQYF TGCAGTGCTAGTAGTACTAGCGGGGGGAGACCCTACGAGCAGTACTTC
TRBJ2-3 - TRBV7-3 - 15 CASSYQPGRTDTQYF TGTGCCAGCAGCTACCAACCGGGTCGCACAGATACGCAGTATTTT
TRBJ2-5 TRBD1 TRBV18 - 14 CASSQGAPQETQYF TGTGCCAGCTCACAGGGGGCGCCCCAAGAGACCCAGTACTTC
TRBJ2-7 - TRBV23-1 - 14 CASSHNSSYYEQYF TGCGCCAGCAGTCATAACTCCTCCTACTACGAGCAGTACTTC
TRBJ1-6 - TRBV11-2 few 14 CASSPRSDNSPLHF TGTGCCAGCAGCCCCCGGTCCGATAATTCACCCCTCCACTTT
TRBJ1-2 - TRBV5-6 - 15 CASSPTGTRMRGYTF TGTGCCAGCAGCCCGACCGGGACAAGGATGCGGGGCTACACCTTC
TRBJ2-7 TRBD2 TRBV4-2 - 17 CASSQNSGTKKTYEQYF TGTGCCAGCAGCCAGAATAGCGGGACTAAAAAGACCTACGAGCAGTACTTC
TRBJ2-7 TRBD2 TRBV4-3 - 15 CASSRRLAGTYEQYF TGCGCCAGCAGCAGAAGACTAGCGGGAACCTACGAGCAGTACTTC
TRBJ2-1 TRBD2 TRBV29-1 - 15 CSVPGLAGVVVRQFF TGCAGCGTGCCGGGACTAGCGGGAGTGGTTGTTCGGCAGTTCTTC
TRBJ2-7 - TRBV18 - 15 CASSHQVRRAGEQYF TGTGCCAGCTCACACCAGGTCCGGAGGGCGGGGGAGCAGTACTTC
TRBJ2-7 - TRBV12-1 - 14 CASSLPGSSYEQYF TGTGCCAGCAGCCTTCCCGGGAGCTCCTACGAGCAGTACTTC
TRBJ2-3 TRBD2 TRBV5-1 - 16 CASSSSTSGRTDTQYF TGCGCCAGCAGCTCCTCTACTAGCGGGAGGACAGATACGCAGTATTTT
TRBJ1-1 - TRBV29-1 - 15 CSVAGVRSRNTEAFF TGCAGCGTTGCCGGGGTTAGGTCAAGGAACACTGAAGCTTTCTTT
TRBJ2-1 TRBD2 TRBV7-7 - 17 CASSPRTSGSRYNEQFF TGTGCTAGCAGCCCCCGGACTAGCGGGAGCCGGTACAATGAGCAGTTCTTC
TRBJ2-7 TRBD2 TRBV2 - 17 CASRSQITGEGYYEQYF TGTGCCAGCAGAAGTCAGATAACCGGGGAGGGGTACTACGAGCAGTACTTC
TRBJ1-2 TRBD1 TRBV18 - 15 CASSPLTGENYGYTF TGTGCCAGCTCACCGCTGACAGGGGAGAACTATGGCTACACCTTC
TRBJ2-1 - TRBV12-3/TRBV12-4 - 11 CASSRGPRPFF TGTGCCAGCAGCCGCGGTCCCCGCCCGTTCTTC